This T cell receptor beta chain was sequenced in a study of cytomegalovirus exposure and HLA in healthy donors. Overall study findings and caveats: In most subjects, TCR beta sequences reportedly gave accurate predictions of HLA-A and HLA-B alleles. A later analysis showed TCR association rates differing by HLA locus, peaking at DRB1 and lowest at HLA-C.

Points on this clone: What it recognizes is unknown.

Trimming at V came to 6 bases and at J to 5 bases, leaving 11 bases not matched to a gene. The germline V gene has CDR1 MDHEN and CDR2 SYDVKM. This CDR3 comprises 15 residues. 60 Vbeta and 13 Jbeta primers were used in PCR. Here immunoSEQ multiplex PCR was the method, and the copy in TCRdb shows in-frame clones only, minus some. The table has 90,000 to 130,000 clones, around 87% seen once. The specimen sequenced was PBMCs. The TCR was taken from a middle-aged man in good health and CMV-seronegative. The chain uses TRBV28 and TRBJ1-1, with 8 bases matching TRBD1. This chain's CDR3 is CASRGGGQGRTEAFF. The DNA of the CDR3 is TGTGCCAGCAGGGGTGGAGGACAGGGAAGAACTGAAGCTTTCTTT.